This TCR beta chain was identified in a study of brain T cells in children with intractable seizures. Profiled with immunoSEQ multiplex PCR; TCRdb holds only in-frame clones, not every one. The sample holds more than 40,000 clones, roughly 90% seen once. On this clone: Its matching antigen is unknown.

Surgery cases with the highest brain T cell transcript signatures were chosen for sequencing. Overall study findings and caveats: Patients' HCMV serostatus was unknown; virus specificity rests on CDR3 similarity alone. Clones missing pre-surgery may reflect undersampling of that blood sample.

Germline V lookup: CDR1 SGHAT, CDR2 FQNNGV. Trimming took 3 bases from V and 0 from J, leaving 14 bases between them. The length of the CDR3 is 16 residues. The TCR sequence derives from a girl aged 2 to 9 with tuberous sclerosis and intractable seizures. The source material was peripheral blood, sampled at surgery. The rearrangement uses TRBV11-2 and TRBJ1-1; D is ambiguous. The CDR3 DNA is TGTGCCAGCAGCTTTGGGTATTCGGGGTTGAACACTGAAGCTTTCTTT. Its protein product is CASSFGYSGLNTEAFF.